Below are 14 T cell receptor beta chains sequenced from a single sample in a study of cytomegalovirus exposure and HLA in healthy donors. PCR involved 60 Vbeta and 13 Jbeta primers. Method: immunoSEQ multiplex PCR; TCRdb's copy keeps in-frame clones and lacks some. The sample includes tens of thousands of clones, approximately 68% seen only once; the top ten take 20% to 25%. The sample taken for sequencing was PBMCs. These receptors came from a woman in her forties or fifties in good health and CMV-seropositive.

This chain uses TRBV2 with TRBJ1-1; 7 bases line up with TRBD1. Germline V lookup: CDR1 SNHLY, CDR2 FYNNEI. The CDR3 contains 13 residues. With V trimmed by 10 bases and J by 0 bases, 5 bases remained unmatched. The CDR3 nucleotides read TGTGCCAACACAGGGGACATGAACACTGAAGCTTTCTTT. Amino acids: CANTGDMNTEAFF.

V and J are TRBV29-1 and TRBJ1-5; 9 bases map to TRBD1. The V gene's germline CDR1 is SQVTM and CDR2 ANQGSEA. This CDR3 has 12 amino acids. V dropped 7 bases and J dropped 6; count of bases not matched to a gene: 4. CDR3 protein: CSARQGGQPQHF. CDR3 bases: TGCAGCGCTCGACAGGGGGGTCAGCCCCAGCATTTT.

This clone was detected only a few times. J is TRBJ1-1 and V is TRBV5-1; a possible D gene is TRBD1 (5 bases). In germline, CDR1 is SGHRS, CDR2 YFSETQ. The CDR3 extends over 15 amino acids. Trimming cost V 4 bases and J 1 base, with 14 bases left between them. The CDR3 here is CASSPVGGGNTEAFF. For the CDR3, the DNA is TGCGCCAGCAGCCCAGTGGGGGGAGGGAACACTGAAGCTTTCTTT.

This rearrangement joins TRBV30 to TRBJ2-7, with TRBD2 as a possible D gene (6 bases). The CDR3 covers 13 residues. Per the germline V gene, CDR1 is GTSNPN and CDR2 is SVGIG (reference sequence). V gave up 1 base and J gave up 6 bases, with 13 bases separating them. The CDR3 loop reads CAWSGRERREQYF. The CDR3 DNA follows: TGTGCCTGGAGTGGCCGGGAGCGGCGCGAGCAGTACTTC.

V usage is TRBV30 and J usage is TRBJ1-2; D ambiguous. V was shortened by 1 base and J by 7 bases, with 13 bases between the two germline ends. Germline CDR1 reads GTSNPN; CDR2 reads SVGIG (reference sequence). The CDR3 totals 13 residues. The DNA of the CDR3 is TGTGCCTGGAGTGGACGGGGTGTCGGTGGCTACACCTTC. Its translation is CAWSGRGVGGYTF.

V gene TRBV30 combines with J gene TRBJ2-3; D is uncertain. The germline V gene has CDR1 GTSNPN and CDR2 SVGIG (reference sequence). V was clipped by 3 bases and J by 5 bases, with 18 bases between them. The CDR3 totals 15 residues. The CDR3 reads CAWSSLAGHGDTQYF. CDR3 DNA: TGTGCCTGGAGCTCCTTGGCTGGGCATGGAGATACGCAGTATTTT.

The chain is built from TRBV28 and TRBJ1-3; possibly TRBD1 for D (5 bases). Per germline, CDR1 MDHEN and CDR2 SYDVKM. Trimming removed 3 bases from V and 1 base from J, with 7 bases in between. The CDR3 runs to 14 residues. The CDR3 region has the DNA TGTGCCAGCAGTTTCCCAGGGTCTGGAAACACCATATATTTT. The encoded protein is CASSFPGSGNTIYF.

This chain joins TRBV5-1 and TRBJ2-1, with 8 bases identical to TRBD2. J gave up 10 bases and V 4 bases, and 16 bases lay outside the gene matches. Looked up from germline, CDR1 is SGHRS and CDR2 is YFSETQ. This CDR3 has 16 amino acids. The CDR3 DNA is TGCGCCAGCAGCATGAGTCTCGGGGGGGCCATAGACGAGCAGTTCTTC. Amino acid sequence: CASSMSLGGAIDEQFF.

The chain combines TRBV10-3 with TRBJ2-3, with TRBD1 matching over 9 bases. Germline assignment: CDR1 ENHRY and CDR2 SYGVKD. The CDR3 has 15 residues. J gave up 4 bases and V 6 bases, and 8 bases lay outside the gene matches. The CDR3: CAISARTGEADTQYF. The CDR3 DNA sequence: TGTGCCATCAGCGCCCGGACAGGGGAGGCAGATACGCAGTATTTT.

V gene TRBV10-3 combines with J gene TRBJ2-5; TRBD1 aligns across 10 bases. The CDR3 covers 19 residues. Germline V lookup: CDR1 ENHRY, CDR2 SYGVKD. With 0 bases clipped from V and 4 bases from J, the junction kept 14 bases outside the gene matches. The CDR3 loop reads CAISESSRRQGAGGETQYF. The CDR3, as DNA: TGTGCCATCAGTGAGTCAAGTAGAAGACAGGGGGCAGGTGGAGAGACCCAGTACTTC.

This clone came up a few times. The chain recombines TRBV28 with TRBJ1-1, with D hard to call. Germline V gives CDR1 MDHEN, CDR2 SYDVKM. V shed 5 bases and J shed 0 bases, with 13 bases lying between them. CDR3 length: 15 amino acids. The CDR3 sequence is CASSPSPELNTEAFF. For the CDR3, the DNA is TGTGCCAGCAGTCCGAGCCCGGAGTTGAACACTGAAGCTTTCTTT.

The gene calls are TRBV19 and TRBJ2-7, with 9 bases aligning to TRBD1. With 4 bases clipped from V and 3 bases from J, the junction kept 4 bases outside the gene matches. CDR3 size: 14 residues. Germline values: CDR1 LNHDA, CDR2 SQIVND (reference sequence). The CDR3 spells CASSTGQGNYEQYF. The CDR3, as DNA: TGTGCCAGTAGTACCGGACAGGGGAACTACGAGCAGTACTTC.

Here the CDR3 DNA reads TGTGCCAGCAGTCAGAGTCTGGGCGCCTATGGCTACACCTTC. Translating it yields CASSQSLGAYGYTF. The chain links TRBV28 to TRBJ1-2; D not certain. The V end lost 5 bases, the J end lost 4 bases, and 14 bases lay between the germline ends. Germline V gives CDR1 MDHEN, CDR2 SYDVKM. The CDR3 covers 14 residues.

The rearrangement joins TRBV5-6 to TRBJ2-7; weak D call: TRBD2 (7 bases). The V end lost 3 bases, the J end lost 1 base, and 14 bases lay between the germline ends. Germline assignment: CDR1 SGHDT and CDR2 YYEEEE. The CDR3 is made up of 15 amino acids. CDR3: CASSSVGGGSYEQYF. CDR3 DNA sequence: TGTGCCAGCAGCTCAGTAGGGGGGGGATCCTACGAGCAGTACTTC.